Listed below are T cell receptor beta chains from one sample, sequenced in a study of Graves' ophthalmopathy and Graves' hyperthyroidism. TCRdb independently ran MiXCR on the multiplex PCR reads; one entry per CDR3 protein. Counted here are 300,000 to 350,000 distinct CDR3 sequences, roughly 15% occurring once; the ten biggest clones make up over 9%. Sequencing used peripheral blood. Receptors were obtained from an adult man with Graves' ophthalmopathy. CDR3s include the opening cysteine and the closing phenylalanine or tryptophan. The order of the fields is J gene, V gene, D gene, clone size, CDR3 protein. The D gene is left open where the match is weak. The size field is filled for only some rows; it gives once, few, many or a size class.

TRBJ1-1	TRBV2	TRBD1	many	CASRKTGDVTEAFF
TRBJ2-5	TRBV27	TRBD1	many	CASRTGRETQYF
TRBJ1-1	TRBV7-2	-	many	CASSLAGRLNTEAFF
TRBJ1-5	TRBV30	-	few	CAWSSRDPGPQHF
TRBJ2-5	TRBV30	-	many	CAWSVGLRSWQETQYF
TRBJ2-7	TRBV6-1	-	many	CASSLPGHIYEQYF
TRBJ1-5	TRBV19	-	many	CASSIGFQTNQPQHF
TRBJ2-7	TRBV12-3/TRBV12-4	-	many	CASRNNGRYEQYF
TRBJ2-5	TRBV28	-	many	CASSFNRVETQYF
TRBJ1-2	TRBV12-3/TRBV12-4	-	-	CASSSTGRLGYTF
TRBJ2-7	TRBV4-3	-	many	CASSPDVGRYEQYF
TRBJ1-6	TRBV6-1	TRBD1	-	CASRARTGNSPLHF
TRBJ1-5	TRBV12-3/TRBV12-4	-	many	CASSYRENQPQHF
TRBJ2-4	TRBV19	-	many	CASSIIGAGKNIQYF
TRBJ2-2	TRBV12-3/TRBV12-4	-	many	CASRRVGWGSKAGELFF
TRBJ1-3	TRBV4-2	TRBD1	many	CASSQEGAGNTIYF
TRBJ2-6	TRBV24-1	TRBD1	many	CATSGTGQVEPGANVLTF
TRBJ1-2	TRBV2	TRBD1	many	CASSGDRGLYGYTF
TRBJ2-5	TRBV20-1	-	many	CSASGRQIQETQYF
TRBJ1-6	TRBV20-1	-	many	CSADTGIRVESPLHF
TRBJ2-7	TRBV6-1	TRBD2	-	CASTEGLGIYEQYF
TRBJ2-5	TRBV12-3/TRBV12-4	-	-	CASSRGKREETQYF
TRBJ1-1	TRBV11-2	TRBD1	-	CASSLVWDSHMNTEAFF
TRBJ2-7	TRBV3-1	-	few	CASSQGGVLSYEQYF
TRBJ1-1	TRBV20-1	-	many	CSASPGINTEAFF
TRBJ1-5	TRBV12-3/TRBV12-4	TRBD1	many	CASSRPGTETYSNQPQHF
TRBJ2-7	TRBV2	-	many	CASSEIGLAGLKRYEQYF
TRBJ1-2	TRBV20-1	-	many	CSASTSGSYGYTF
TRBJ2-7	TRBV12-3/TRBV12-4	-	few	CASSHLRRDTYEQYF
TRBJ2-3	TRBV7-2	TRBD2	many	CASSLALGGGAADTQYF
TRBJ1-2	TRBV7-2	-	many	CASSRPGGALSGYTF
TRBJ2-5	TRBV4-1	-	many	CASSQVTKRQETQYF
TRBJ2-4	TRBV20-1	-	many	CSASEQARNIQYF
TRBJ2-7	TRBV5-1	-	many	CASSLEIPSERGYEQYF
TRBJ2-7	TRBV30	-	-	CAWSVHPYEQYF
TRBJ2-5	TRBV29-1	TRBD1	many	CSEQGSGETQYF
TRBJ2-5	TRBV7-2	-	many	CASSFNRGAGETQYF
TRBJ1-1	TRBV29-1	-	many	CRCSPNQGNTEAFF
TRBJ2-3	TRBV6-1	TRBD2	many	CASSDSGSVTQYF
TRBJ2-7	TRBV12-3/TRBV12-4	-	many	CASSLVTSFDLNYEQYF
TRBJ2-7	TRBV5-1	-	many	CASSSGPFGEQYF
TRBJ2-7	TRBV29-1	-	many	CSVGLAGKEDEQYF
TRBJ2-2	TRBV6-5	-	many	CASTKAGPSNTGELFF
TRBJ2-2	TRBV28	TRBD1	many	CASSNTGGQTGELFF
TRBJ1-5	TRBV20-1	-	many	CSARDLQGMGNQPQHF
TRBJ1-2	TRBV6-5	-	many	CASSTGTYGYTF
TRBJ2-2	TRBV24-1	TRBD2	many	CATSDLRGGSRTGELFF
TRBJ1-5	TRBV27	-	many	CASSFVWSGGNQPQHF
TRBJ2-7	TRBV7-8	-	-	CASSLKGGSYEQYF
TRBJ2-5	TRBV9	-	many	CASSVDSRPQETQYF
TRBJ1-5	TRBV19	-	many	CASSILTEYSNQPQHF
TRBJ1-2	TRBV5-1	-	many	CASSWDARSDGYTF
TRBJ1-1	TRBV30	-	-	CAWSRGLDTEAFF
TRBJ2-5	TRBV20-1	TRBD2	-	CSARVIAGVETQYF